This entry features one T cell receptor beta chain sequence. These data are taken from a study of follicular helper T cells after annual influenza vaccination. Trimming stripped 5 bases from V and 7 bases from J, with 9 bases between. Germline CDR1 reads MDHEN; CDR2 reads SYDVKM. This CDR3 contains 11 residues. Here immunoSEQ multiplex PCR was the method, and the copy in TCRdb shows in-frame clones only, minus some. This repertoire shows about 6,000 clones, roughly four fifths found once; its top ten account for around 0.71%. Time point noted: 2015-2016 season, pre-vaccination. The source of this sequence is an adult who received the influenza vaccine. The material sequenced was CXCR5- memory CD4+ T cells sorted from blood, taken on the day of influenza vaccination. The chain employs TRBV28 and TRBJ2-7; D remains unclear. The CDR3, as DNA: TGTGCCAGCAGTCGAGAAAGGGAGCAGTACTTC. Protein product: CASSREREQYF.